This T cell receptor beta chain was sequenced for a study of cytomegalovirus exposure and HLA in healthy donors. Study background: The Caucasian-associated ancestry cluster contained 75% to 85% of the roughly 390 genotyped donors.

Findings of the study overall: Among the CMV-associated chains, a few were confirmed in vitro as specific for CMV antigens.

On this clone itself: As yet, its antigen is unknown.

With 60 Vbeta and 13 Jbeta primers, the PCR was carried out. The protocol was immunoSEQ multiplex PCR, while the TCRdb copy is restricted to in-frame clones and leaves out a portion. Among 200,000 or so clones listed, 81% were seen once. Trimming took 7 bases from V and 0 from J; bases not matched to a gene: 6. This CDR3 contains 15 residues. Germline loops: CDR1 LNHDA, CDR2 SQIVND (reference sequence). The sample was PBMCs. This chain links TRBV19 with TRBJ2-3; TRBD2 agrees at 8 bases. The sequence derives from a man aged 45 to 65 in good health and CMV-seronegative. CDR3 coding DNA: TGTGCCAGTAAGGTGGTAGCGGGGAGCACAGATACGCAGTATTTT. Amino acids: CASKVVAGSTDTQYF.